This TCR beta chain derives from a study of shared clonotypes between healthy human individuals. Per the germline V gene, CDR1 is SGHRS and CDR2 is YFSETQ. Trimming left V 2 bases short and J 0 bases short, with 17 bases between. This CDR3 contains 18 residues. Generated by immunoSEQ multiplex PCR, the TCRdb table keeps only in-frame clones and is missing some. Of about 1.5 million clones listed, 95% to 99% are singletons. The sequenced sample was naive CD4+ T cells sorted from blood. Indicated subset: CD45RA+ positively selected. The receptor's source is a man aged 30-40 years in good health. This chain uses TRBV5-1 with TRBJ2-2, with D perhaps TRBD1 or TRBD2 (5 bases each). In DNA, the CDR3 is TGCGCCAGCAGCTTCCCACGGGACGGATCCCCGAACACCGGGGAGCTGTTTTTT. Its translation is CASSFPRDGSPNTGELFF. The whole variable domain, remainder taken from reference TRBV5-1 and TRBJ2-2, is KAGVTQTPRYLIKTRGQQVTLSCSPISGHRSVSWYQQTPGQGLQFLFEYFSETQRNKGNFPGRFSGRQFSNSRSEMNVSTLELGDSALYLCASSFPRDGSPNTGELFFGEGSRLTVL.